The clone carrying this TCR beta chain was observed a handful of times. Its antigen is not known. The data were obtained in a study of T cell repertoires in cytomegalovirus infection. Study background: Public TCR beta signatures were indicative of both CMV infection and a matching HLA type. Broader study findings: CMV-specific TCR beta clonotypes restricted by HLA-C were the ones dominating the ex vivo response.

This CDR3 region has 15 residues. The V end was cut by 2 bases, the J end by 7 bases, with 20 bases between. Germline CDR1 is GTSNPN and CDR2 is SVGIG (reference sequence). MiXCR, applied by TCRdb to the reads, yields one record per CDR3 protein. The sample shows roughly 68,000 distinct CDR3 sequences, approximately 22% of them seen only once. Sequenced material: PBMCs, sequenced either directly or after in vitro stimulation (not recorded which). The TCR originated in a human donor in good health (CMV status not recorded). Some clones in this sample may be carry-over from other donors' samples. The chain links TRBV30 to TRBJ1-2; D gene ambiguous. CDR3: CAWSKRNEGIRGYTF. In nucleotides, the CDR3 is TGTGCCTGGAGTAAACGGAACGAGGGCATACGTGGCTACACCTTC.